This entry lists 28 T cell receptor beta chains sequenced from one sample in a study of blood T cells in healthy people across ages. The second PCR ran roughly 6 to 11 cycles with a sample-barcoded 5' primer and J-beta primers. Using its own MiXCR run on the 5' RACE reads, TCRdb lists one record per CDR3 protein. Of approximately 900,000 distinct CDR3 sequences listed, roughly 29% are singletons. These same records also appear under a second study, on T cells of mothers and their children.

The source material was blood. These receptors were taken from a woman in her 40s in good health.

This chain connects TRBV28 to TRBJ2-5; maybe TRBD1 (5 bases). Trimming removed 5 bases at V and 3 bases at J, with 7 bases between. Per germline, CDR1 MDHEN and CDR2 SYDVKM. The CDR3 sequence is 12 residues long. CDR3 nucleotide sequence: TGTGCCAGCAGTGTACAGGAAGAGACCCAGTACTTC. It translates to CASSVQEETQYF. Full variable domain (remainder filled in from reference TRBV28 and TRBJ2-5): DVKVTQSSRYLVKRTGEKVFLECVQDMDHENMFWYRQDPGLGLRLIYFSYDVKMKEKGDIPEGYSVSREKKERFSLILESASTNQTSMYLCASSVQEETQYFGPGTRLLVL.

In this sample, this clonotype turned up once. This chain joins TRBV7-2 and TRBJ2-1, with D hard to call. V was trimmed by 5 bases and J by 6 bases, leaving 14 bases between them. This CDR3 has 14 amino acids. The V gene's germline CDR1 is SGHTA and CDR2 FQGNSA. Here the CDR3 reads CASSPTLIGNEQFF. The CDR3 DNA is TGTGCCAGCAGCCCTACCCTCATCGGCAATGAGCAGTTCTTC. The full variable domain, rest sourced from reference TRBV7-2 and TRBJ2-1, is GAGVSQSPSNKVTEKGKDVELRCDPISGHTALYWYRQSLGQGLEFLIYFQGNSAPDKSGLPSDRFSAERTGGSVSTLTIQRTQQEDSAVYLCASSPTLIGNEQFFGPGTRLTVL.

CDR3 coding DNA: TGCAGTGCTAGAGATTGGACAGCTAACACTGAAGCTTTCTTT. Encoded protein: CSARDWTANTEAFF. This chain joins TRBV20-1 and TRBJ1-1; maybe TRBD1 (6 bases). The germline V and J ends were trimmed by 0 bases and 2 bases, with 10 bases remaining between them. This CDR3 region has 14 residues. CDR1 and CDR2 from the germline V gene are DFQATT and SNEGSKA (reference sequence).

This chain links TRBV7-2 with TRBJ2-5; unclear D gene. The CDR3 runs to 14 residues. From germline, CDR1 is SGHTA and CDR2 FQGNSA. V lost 7 bases, J lost 1 base, and 13 bases lay in between. The CDR3 here is CASTARGFQETQYF. CDR3 bases: TGTGCCAGCACCGCACGTGGTTTCCAAGAGACCCAGTACTTC.

This chain uses TRBV6-6 with TRBJ1-6; D is uncertain. This CDR3 region has 17 residues. Trimming cost V 6 bases and J 0 bases, with 15 bases left between them. Germline V gene lookup returns CDR1 MNHNY and CDR2 SVGAGI (reference sequence). CDR3 nucleotide sequence: TGTGCCAGCAGCCGCGGACGGGTGAGCTCCTATAATTCACCCCTCCACTTT. Its protein is CASSRGRVSSYNSPLHF.

This clonotype occurred a few times. V and J are TRBV3-1 and TRBJ2-2; possibly TRBD2 for D (5 bases). The germline V and J ends were trimmed by 4 bases and 4 bases, with 13 bases remaining between them. Germline V gene sequence: CDR1 LGHDT, CDR2 YNNKEL (reference sequence). The CDR3 loop spans 15 amino acids. CDR3 nucleotides: TGTGCCAGCAGCCCCCGGACGGGGTTCACCGGGGAGCTGTTTTTT. Translated: CASSPRTGFTGELFF.

V usage is TRBV28 and J usage is TRBJ1-1; perhaps TRBD1 as D (5 bases). Germline V CDR1 and CDR2: MDHEN, SYDVKM. Trimming shortened V by 8 bases and J by 8 bases, and 18 bases separated the two germline ends. The length of the CDR3 is 13 residues. The CDR3 loop reads CASSELRQREAFF. In nucleotides, the CDR3 is TGTGCCAGCTCAGAACTAAGACAGCGCGAAGCTTTCTTT. The variable domain in full, completed from reference TRBV28 and TRBJ1-1, reads DVKVTQSSRYLVKRTGEKVFLECVQDMDHENMFWYRQDPGLGLRLIYFSYDVKMKEKGDIPEGYSVSREKKERFSLILESASTNQTSMYLCASSELRQREAFFGQGTRLTVV.

Only a few counts were recorded for this clonotype. The V gene is TRBV9, the J gene TRBJ1-1; D ambiguous. Trimming left V 0 bases short and J 3 bases short, with 6 bases between. The CDR3 extends over 13 amino acids. From germline, CDR1 is SGDLS and CDR2 YYNGEE. The CDR3 region is CASSVGEDTEAFF. The DNA of the CDR3 is TGTGCCAGCAGCGTAGGGGAAGACACTGAAGCTTTCTTT. Using reference TRBV9 and TRBJ1-1 for the parts outside the CDR3, the full variable domain is DSGVTQTPKHLITATGQRVTLRCSPRSGDLSVYWYQQSLDQGLQFLIQYYNGEERAKGNILERFSAQQFPDLHSELNLSSLELGDSALYFCASSVGEDTEAFFGQGTRLTVV.

V and J are TRBV12-3 or TRBV12-4 and TRBJ1-1; perhaps TRBD1 as D (5 bases). Trimming left V 2 bases short and J 7 bases short, with 11 bases between. The CDR3 is made up of 13 amino acids. The DNA of the CDR3 is TGTGCCAGCAGTTTAAGGTGGCAGGGTGAAGCTTTCTTT. Translated: CASSLRWQGEAFF.

This clonotype occurred many times. The chain uses TRBV6-4 and TRBJ2-3; possibly TRBD2 for D (5 bases). V gave up 10 bases and J gave up 0 bases, with 14 bases separating them. The CDR3 runs to 14 residues. Germline CDR1 reads MRHNA; CDR2 reads SNTAGT. The CDR3, as DNA: TGTGCCACCGCAAAGGGAGAAAGCACAGATACGCAGTATTTT. It specifies CATAKGESTDTQYF.

This clonotype was seen more than once but under ten times. At one end the junction does not follow the germline gene, possibly because of a read error. V usage is TRBV28 and J usage is TRBJ1-2, with unresolved D. The CDR3 sequence is 11 residues long. In germline, CDR1 is MDHEN, CDR2 SYDVKM. CDR3 in amino acids: CASRTNYDYTF. CDR3 DNA: TGTGCCAGCAGAACTAACTATGACTACACCTTC.

J is TRBJ2-7 and V is TRBV20-1; 12 nucleotides agree with TRBD2. Germline CDR1 is DFQATT and CDR2 is SNEGSKA (reference sequence). Trimming removed 3 bases from V and 6 bases from J; junction bases left unmatched: 6. This CDR3 has 14 residues. The CDR3 nucleotides are TGCAGTGCTAGGCCTAGCGGGGGGGCGTTCGAGCAGTACTTC. This codes for CSARPSGGAFEQYF.

This clonotype came up many times. The chain uses TRBV12-3 or TRBV12-4 and TRBJ2-5; a weak D match, TRBD1 (6 bases). The CDR3 has 12 residues. Trimming stripped 11 bases from V and 7 bases from J, with 17 bases between. CDR3 region: CASGQHPGTQYF. The CDR3 DNA reads as TGTGCCTCCGGACAGCACCCTGGGACCCAGTACTTC.

This clonotype was found a few times. The chain uses TRBV9 and TRBJ2-3; D might be TRBD1 (5 bases). This CDR3 is built from 16 residues. Trimming cost V 3 bases and J 0 bases, with 14 bases left between them. From germline, CDR1 is SGDLS and CDR2 YYNGEE. The DNA of the CDR3 is TGTGCCAGCAGCGCTGTCGGCAGGGTTAGCACAGATACGCAGTATTTT. Its protein product is CASSAVGRVSTDTQYF.

This chain connects TRBV29-1 to TRBJ2-3; D is uncertain. The CDR3 has 15 amino acids. The germline gives CDR1 SQVTM, CDR2 ANQGSEA. V lost 1 base and J lost 2, with 13 bases in between. The CDR3, as DNA: TGCAGCGTTGAAGGCACCCGAACCTCCACAGATACGCAGTATTTT. It is translated as CSVEGTRTSTDTQYF.

In this sample, this clonotype turned up a few times. CDR3 DNA sequence: TGCAGTGCTAGAGACAGGACAGGGGGCGTTTCTTTCTTT. It translates to CSARDRTGGVSFF. The chain carries TRBV20-1 and TRBJ1-1; 11 bases are a match to TRBD1. Germline V lookup: CDR1 DFQATT, CDR2 SNEGSKA (reference sequence). CDR3 size: 13 residues. J lost 12 bases, V lost 0 bases, and 6 bases had no gene match.

This clonotype was counted a few times. A much larger clone lies a single base off, so this may be a read error. The rearrangement joins TRBV20-1 to TRBJ2-7; D not certain. Germline CDR1 is DFQATT and CDR2 is SNEGSKA (reference sequence). The CDR3 length is 14 residues. The DNA of the CDR3 is TGCGGTGCTAGAGTGTGGCGCGCCGACTACGAGCAGTACTTC. Its translation is CGARVWRADYEQYF.

This chain links TRBV6-4 with TRBJ2-7; TRBD1 is a possible D gene (7 bases). The ends were cut back, 6 bases at V and 5 bases at J, with 17 bases in the middle. CDR1 is MRHNA and CDR2 is SNTAGT in the germline V gene. This CDR3 comprises 14 residues. In DNA, the CDR3 is TGTGCCAGCAGGACAGGGAGGATTACGGACGAGCAGTACTTC. This codes for CASRTGRITDEQYF.

This chain links TRBV7-9 with TRBJ1-5; maybe TRBD1 (6 bases). The CDR3 is made up of 13 amino acids. Looked up from germline, CDR1 is SEHNR and CDR2 is FQNEAQ (reference sequence). V lost 4 bases to trimming and J lost 11 bases, with 15 bases between them. The CDR3 reads CASSSAGEGAQHF. The CDR3 nucleotides read TGTGCCAGCAGCTCCGCGGGGGAGGGGGCCCAGCATTTT.

Ten or more counts support this clonotype. The chain couples TRBV6-5 to TRBJ1-4, with a possible D match to TRBD1 (6 bases). The CDR3 contains 15 residues. V dropped 0 bases and J dropped 2 bases, with 7 bases sitting between them. CDR1 and CDR2 (germline): MNHEY, SVGAGI. This chain's CDR3 is CASSYSQGTNEKLFF. DNA for the CDR3: TGTGCCAGCAGTTACTCACAGGGCACTAATGAAAAACTGTTTTTT.

J is TRBJ2-5 and V is TRBV28; TRBD1 might be the D (6 bases). This CDR3 is 14 amino acids long. Trimming pared 1 base from V and 4 bases from J, leaving 10 bases between. In germline, CDR1 is MDHEN, CDR2 SYDVKM. The CDR3: CASSLLVRGETQYF. The CDR3 nucleotides are TGTGCCAGCAGTTTATTGGTCAGGGGAGAGACCCAGTACTTC.

The chain carries TRBV5-1 and TRBJ2-7; TRBD1 matches at 10 bases. This CDR3 contains 14 residues. The trim removed 3 bases at V and 5 bases at J, leaving 5 bases unmatched. Germline V CDR1 and CDR2: SGHRS, YFSETQ. This CDR3 is CASSSGTGENEQYF. The CDR3 DNA reads as TGCGCCAGCAGCTCGGGGACAGGGGAGAACGAGCAGTACTTC. The full variable domain, rest sourced from reference TRBV5-1 and TRBJ2-7, is KAGVTQTPRYLIKTRGQQVTLSCSPISGHRSVSWYQQTPGQGLQFLFEYFSETQRNKGNFPGRFSGRQFSNSRSEMNVSTLELGDSALYLCASSSGTGENEQYFGPGTRLTVT.

This clonotype has more than one count but fewer than ten. V is TRBV3-1 and J is TRBJ2-6, with a possible D match to TRBD2 (6 bases). Germline V gives CDR1 LGHDT, CDR2 YNNKEL (reference sequence). The CDR3 consists of 16 residues. V shed 1 base and J shed 4 bases, with 11 bases lying between them. CDR3 sequence (DNA): TGTGCCAGCAGCCAAGCGGGAGCGTCCGGGGCCAACGTCCTGACTTTC. It codes for CASSQAGASGANVLTF.

The chain has TRBV5-1 and TRBJ2-1; 11 nucleotides agree with TRBD1. Germline CDR1 is SGHRS and CDR2 is YFSETQ. V lost 4 bases, J lost 3 bases, and 3 bases stayed unmatched. The CDR3 runs to 15 residues. This CDR3 is CASSGGQGDYNEQFF. The CDR3 DNA reads as TGCGCCAGCAGCGGGGGACAGGGGGACTACAATGAGCAGTTCTTC.

For this clonotype: Sequence at one end of the junction differs from germline and may be a read error. V usage is TRBV4-1 and J usage is TRBJ2-2; possibly TRBD1 for D (7 bases). CDR1 MGHRA and CDR2 YSYEKL come from the germline V gene. The CDR3 consists of 15 residues. This CDR3 reads CASSHAGGNTGELFF. Written as DNA, the CDR3 is TGCGCCAGCAGCCATGCAGGGGGGAACACCGGGGAGTTGTTTTTT.

This clonotype was recorded a few times. The chain has TRBV28 and TRBJ1-6; D remains ambiguous. The CDR3 length is 16 residues. Germline loops: CDR1 MDHEN, CDR2 SYDVKM. The V end was cut by 2 bases, the J end by 7 bases, with 15 bases between. This CDR3 is CASSLEHMAENSPLHF. In nucleotides, the CDR3 is TGTGCCAGCAGTTTAGAACATATGGCAGAAAATTCACCCCTCCACTTT.

The chain joins TRBV12-3 or TRBV12-4 to TRBJ2-3, with D unclear. V shed 0 bases and J shed 0 bases, with 7 bases lying between them. This CDR3 contains 15 residues. DNA of the CDR3: TGTGCCAGCAGTTTAGCCGGGTTCAGCACAGATACGCAGTATTTT. It yields the protein CASSLAGFSTDTQYF.

Concerning this clonotype: A read error may explain this, as a much larger clone is one base away. The rearrangement joins TRBV30 to TRBJ1-5; 7 nucleotides match TRBD1. V dropped 2 bases and J dropped 4; count of bases not matched to a gene: 2. This CDR3 is 13 amino acids long. Germline V CDR1 and CDR2: GTSNPN, SVGIG (reference sequence). The CDR3 loop reads CAWSLQGNQPQHF. In DNA form, the CDR3 reads TGTGCCTGGAGTTTACAGGGGAATCAGCCCCAGCATTTT.